These 23 T cell receptor beta chains share one sample of origin, sequenced in a study of response to subunit inactivated influenza vaccine. MiXCR, applied by TCRdb to the RT-PCR reads, yields one record per CDR3 protein. The sample consists of around 190,000 distinct CDR3 sequences, about 10% of them appearing once. The input for sequencing was non-naive T cells sorted from PBMCs, taken on the day of vaccination. The source is a man in his forties or fifties who received an inactivated influenza vaccine.

This clonotype was seen a handful of times. The rearrangement joins TRBV2 to TRBJ1-3, with D possibly being TRBD1 (5 bases). V lost 6 bases and J lost 9, with 18 bases in between. From germline, CDR1 is SNHLY and CDR2 FYNNEI. The CDR3 sequence is 14 residues long. Here the CDR3 reads CASRETRESGTIYF. CDR3 DNA: TGTGCCAGCAGGGAAACCAGGGAATCTGGCACCATATATTTT.

V and J are TRBV20-1 and TRBJ2-2; the D gene is possibly TRBD2 (7 bases). CDR3 size: 12 residues. Deletions cut 3 bases from V and 6 bases from J, with 8 bases between. The germline V gene encodes CDR1 DFQATT and CDR2 SNEGSKA (reference sequence). The CDR3 DNA follows: TGCAGTGCTAGGGGGGGGCCCGGGGAGCTGTTTTTT. Its translation: CSARGGPGELFF.

This chain connects TRBV12-3 or TRBV12-4 to TRBJ2-1; possibly TRBD2 for D (6 bases). CDR3 length: 15 amino acids. Trimming took 3 bases from V and 9 from J, leaving 18 bases between them. CDR3 amino acids: CASSLVIGGKGEQFF. The CDR3 DNA is TGTGCCAGCAGTTTGGTAATCGGGGGTAAAGGTGAGCAGTTCTTC.

The chain is built from TRBV5-5 and TRBJ1-2; 9 bases align to TRBD1. V shed 5 bases, J shed 7 bases, and the junction held 9 bases outside the gene matches. Germline V lookup: CDR1 SGHKS, CDR2 YYEKEE (reference sequence). The CDR3 length is 14 residues. CDR3 sequence (DNA): TGTGCCAGCAGTGCCTCTACAGGGGGCGTTGGCTACACCTTC. This gives the protein CASSASTGGVGYTF.

This clonotype was counted between two and nine times. The V gene is TRBV11-2, the J gene TRBJ2-3; 7 bases are a match to TRBD2. The CDR3 runs to 12 residues. J was trimmed by 10 bases and V by 5 bases; bases with no gene match: 6. Per germline, CDR1 SGHAT and CDR2 FQNNGV. As DNA, the CDR3 is TGTGCCAGCAGCCATCAAGGGAGGGCGCAGTATTTT. It specifies CASSHQGRAQYF.

This clonotype was detected ten times or more. The chain recombines TRBV7-2 with TRBJ2-7; 8 bases are a match to TRBD1. Germline lookup yields CDR1 SGHTA and CDR2 FQGNSA. This CDR3 is 13 amino acids long. The J segment lost 6 bases and the V segment lost 2 bases, leaving 3 bases of the junction unmatched. The CDR3: CASSLQGAGEQYF. For the CDR3, the DNA is TGTGCCAGCAGCTTACAGGGGGCAGGCGAGCAGTACTTC.

This clonotype turned up a few times. The V and J genes are TRBV2 and TRBJ2-1, with 8 bases aligning to TRBD2. Germline V gene data show CDR1 as SNHLY and CDR2 as FYNNEI. This CDR3 contains 14 residues. Trimming removed 3 bases from V and 8 bases from J; junction bases left unmatched: 6. The CDR3 reads CASSEMVGLDEQFF. The CDR3 DNA reads as TGTGCCAGCAGTGAGATGGTGGGACTAGATGAGCAGTTCTTC.

The chain carries TRBV20-1 and TRBJ2-3; D is unclear. The CDR3 runs 15 residues. Germline V gene sequence: CDR1 DFQATT, CDR2 SNEGSKA (reference sequence). V lost 2 bases and J 3 bases, leaving 15 bases between the germline ends. For the CDR3, the DNA is TGCAGTGCTAGACACCTCAGCCTCCGGACAGATACGCAGTATTTT. It encodes CSARHLSLRTDTQYF.

This clonotype showed up just a few times. V gene TRBV7-2 combines with J gene TRBJ2-2; D gene unclear. This CDR3 is built from 15 residues. V lost 2 bases to trimming and J lost 1 base, with 8 bases between them. CDR1 is SGHTA and CDR2 is FQGNSA in the germline V gene. The CDR3 spells CASSLRSLNTGELFF. In nucleotides, the CDR3 is TGTGCCAGCAGCTTAAGGTCTTTGAACACCGGGGAGCTGTTTTTT. The variable domain in full, completed from reference TRBV7-2 and TRBJ2-2, reads GAGVSQSPSNKVTEKGKDVELRCDPISGHTALYWYRQSLGQGLEFLIYFQGNSAPDKSGLPSDRFSAERTGGSVSTLTIQRTQQEDSAVYLCASSLRSLNTGELFFGEGSRLTVL.

This clonotype was seen a handful of times. This chain connects TRBV15 to TRBJ2-1; 9 bases match TRBD1. Germline V gene data show CDR1 as LNHNV and CDR2 as YYDKDF (reference sequence). V lost 5 bases to trimming and J lost 9 bases; unmatched junction nucleotides: 14. This CDR3 contains 16 residues. CDR3 coding DNA: TGTGCCACCAGCGGTCTCCAGGACAGGGGTAGAAGTGAGCAGTTCTTC. This gives the protein CATSGLQDRGRSEQFF.

This clonotype has only a few counts. CDR3 nucleotides: TGTGCCAGCAGCTTAGCAAGACTAGAAGGAGAGACCCAGTACTTC. Protein: CASSLARLEGETQYF. The chain combines TRBV7-2 with TRBJ2-5; D perhaps matches TRBD2 (6 bases). V was clipped by 0 bases and J by 4 bases, with 12 bases between them. The CDR3 is 15 amino acids. Germline values: CDR1 SGHTA, CDR2 FQGNSA. Combining the CDR3 with reference TRBV7-2 and TRBJ2-5 gives the whole variable domain GAGVSQSPSNKVTEKGKDVELRCDPISGHTALYWYRQSLGQGLEFLIYFQGNSAPDKSGLPSDRFSAERTGGSVSTLTIQRTQQEDSAVYLCASSLARLEGETQYFGPGTRLLVL.

This clonotype has a handful of counts. The chain has TRBV28 and TRBJ2-7; possibly TRBD1 or TRBD2 for D (5 bases each). The CDR3 has 16 residues. Germline CDR1 MDHEN, CDR2 SYDVKM. Trimming removed 4 bases at V and 2 bases at J, with 18 bases between. The CDR3, as DNA: TGTGCCAGCAGTTCCACCTTCCGGGGCCACCCCTACGAGCAGTACTTC. It is translated as CASSSTFRGHPYEQYF.

The chain employs TRBV20-1 and TRBJ2-7; maybe TRBD1 (6 bases). Germline V lookup: CDR1 DFQATT, CDR2 SNEGSKA (reference sequence). This CDR3 comprises 11 residues. V was clipped by 8 bases and J by 9 bases, with 17 bases between them. The CDR3 region is CSQRTQGRQYF. The CDR3, as DNA: TGCAGTCAACGAACGCAGGGGAGGCAGTACTTC.

The chain carries TRBV7-2 and TRBJ1-5, with D possibly being TRBD1 (6 bases). CDR1 SGHTA and CDR2 FQGNSA come from the germline V gene. This CDR3 has 14 residues. Trimming stripped 3 bases from V and 3 bases from J, with 9 bases between. CDR3 residues: CASSLDRLNQPQHF. The CDR3 bases are TGTGCCAGCAGCTTGGACAGACTCAATCAGCCCCAGCATTTT. The variable domain in full, completed from reference TRBV7-2 and TRBJ1-5, reads GAGVSQSPSNKVTEKGKDVELRCDPISGHTALYWYRQSLGQGLEFLIYFQGNSAPDKSGLPSDRFSAERTGGSVSTLTIQRTQQEDSAVYLCASSLDRLNQPQHFGDGTRLSIL.

This sequence joins TRBV7-2 and TRBJ2-7; weak D call: TRBD1 (5 bases). V lost 4 bases and J 5 bases, leaving 15 bases between the germline ends. CDR1 and CDR2 (germline): SGHTA, FQGNSA. The CDR3 loop spans 14 amino acids. In DNA, the CDR3 is TGTGCCAGCAGCTGGCGGCAGGGTAGGGACGAGCAGTACTTC. Protein sequence: CASSWRQGRDEQYF.

This clonotype appeared a few times. The chain uses TRBV19 and TRBJ2-5, with D tentatively TRBD1 or TRBD2 (7 bases each). Germline V gene lookup returns CDR1 LNHDA and CDR2 SQIVND (reference sequence). Trimming stripped 4 bases from V and 5 bases from J, with 14 bases between. The CDR3 covers 14 residues. The CDR3: CASSKTGRGETQYF. The DNA of the CDR3 is TGTGCCAGTAGTAAGACAGGGAGGGGGGAGACCCAGTACTTC.

The gene calls are TRBV6-5 and TRBJ2-3; 8 bases are shared with TRBD2. The CDR3 consists of 17 residues. The V segment lost 2 bases and the J segment 2 bases; nucleotides outside the gene matches: 9. Germline V lookup: CDR1 MNHEY, CDR2 SVGAGI. CDR3 in amino acids: CASSYPTYSGNTDTQYF. DNA for the CDR3: TGTGCCAGCAGTTACCCCACTTATAGCGGGAACACAGATACGCAGTATTTT.

This clonotype has a count of ten or more. CDR3 nucleotide sequence: TGTGCCAGCAGTTTATCCCCGGACCCGGGAAACACCATATATTTT. It translates to CASSLSPDPGNTIYF. The gene calls are TRBV27 and TRBJ1-3, with D hard to call. Germline assignment: CDR1 MNHEY and CDR2 SMNVEV (reference sequence). Between the trimmed V and J ends, which lost 0 bases and 4 bases, there was a span of 10 bases. This CDR3 spans 15 amino acids.

At least ten counts were recorded for this clonotype. This chain connects TRBV5-6 to TRBJ2-3; D uncertain. Germline V gene sequence: CDR1 SGHDT, CDR2 YYEEEE. V was trimmed by 2 bases and J by 2 bases, leaving 6 bases between them. CDR3 length equals 13 residues. CDR3 residues: CASSFPVTDTQYF. CDR3 DNA: TGTGCCAGCAGCTTCCCAGTCACAGATACGCAGTATTTT.

The V gene is TRBV27, the J gene TRBJ2-7; 9 nucleotides agree with TRBD1. From germline, CDR1 is MNHEY and CDR2 SMNVEV (reference sequence). The junction had 18 bases not matched to a gene; V was cut back by 8 bases and J by 1 base. The CDR3 length is 18 residues. For the CDR3, the DNA is TGTGCCAGCCGGAGGACAGGGGCCCTTGATCCCCTTTCCTACGAGCAGTACTTC. Translated, it gives CASRRTGALDPLSYEQYF.

V is TRBV6-2 or TRBV6-3 and J is TRBJ2-2; a weak D match, TRBD1 (6 bases). This CDR3 comprises 14 residues. The germline gives CDR1 MNHEY, CDR2 SVGEGT. Trimming removed 6 bases from V and 6 bases from J, with 14 bases in between. CDR3 sequence (DNA): TGTGCCAGCAGCAACCCAGACAGGCCCGGGGAGCTGTTTTTT. Protein: CASSNPDRPGELFF.

Of note for this clonotype: Since a much larger clone is just one base distant, this may be a read error. The chain carries TRBV4-3 and TRBJ2-1, with D perhaps matching TRBD2 (5 bases). The germline CDR1 and CDR2 sequences are LGHNA and YSLEER. The CDR3 is 16 amino acids. The CDR3 DNA follows: TGCGCCGGCAGCCCTTCTACCTTCGGAAAGGAGGATGAGCAGTTCTTC. Protein: CAGSPSTFGKEDEQFF.

This clonotype occurred a few times. The chain couples TRBV7-9 to TRBJ2-7; D unclear. From germline, CDR1 is SEHNR and CDR2 FQNEAQ (reference sequence). The CDR3 covers 14 residues. The V end lost 3 bases, the J end lost 5 bases, and 14 bases lay between the germline ends. The CDR3 sequence: CASSFQGINNEQYF. CDR3 nucleotide sequence: TGTGCCAGCAGCTTCCAAGGTATTAATAACGAGCAGTACTTC.